The 8 T cell receptor beta chains listed next were all sequenced from one sample in a study of cytomegalovirus exposure and HLA in healthy donors. Primers included in the PCR were 60 Vbeta and 13 Jbeta primers. Only in-frame clones appear in the TCRdb table, and some are missing; sequencing was by immunoSEQ multiplex PCR. The sample has about 130,000 clones, 70% to 80% seen once. The sample comprised PBMCs. The receptors originated from a woman aged 55-70 years in good health and CMV-seropositive.

This clone was seen a few times. V usage is TRBV7-2 and J usage is TRBJ1-4; 7 nucleotides agree with TRBD1. This CDR3 region has 15 residues. CDR1 and CDR2 from the germline V gene are SGHTA and FQGNSA. V gave up 2 bases and J gave up 8 bases; unmatched junction bases: 8. The CDR3 coding sequence is TGTGCCAGCAGCTTAACGTTGTCAGGGGGGGAAAAACTGTTTTTT. Protein product: CASSLTLSGGEKLFF.

The rearrangement uses TRBV4-1 and TRBJ2-2, with D possibly being TRBD2 (5 bases). Germline lookup yields CDR1 MGHRA and CDR2 YSYEKL. The CDR3 sequence is 13 residues long. Trimming removed 4 bases at V and 4 bases at J, with 7 bases between. Written as DNA, the CDR3 is TGCGCCAGCAGCCTAGGAGGCACCGGGGAGCTGTTTTTT. Protein product: CASSLGGTGELFF.

This chain uses TRBV11-3 with TRBJ2-7, with 7 bases identical to TRBD1. The CDR3 extends over 14 amino acids. Germline CDR1 and CDR2: SGHNT and YENEEA. V dropped 5 bases and J dropped 0; count of bases not matched to a gene: 4. The CDR3 region has the DNA TGTGCCAGCAGCCGGGACAGTTTCTCCTACGAGCAGTACTTC. Its protein product is CASSRDSFSYEQYF.

The CDR3 loop reads CASSREDQPQHF. DNA for the CDR3: TGTGCCAGCAGCCGAGAAGATCAGCCCCAGCATTTT. V and J are TRBV7-9 and TRBJ1-5; D uncertain. V lost 5 bases, J lost 5 bases, and 7 bases lay in between. The CDR3 is 12 amino acids. Germline values: CDR1 SEHNR, CDR2 FQNEAQ (reference sequence).

The gene calls are TRBV10-3 and TRBJ1-1; D call uncertain. The CDR3 sequence is 13 residues long. V was pared by 6 bases and J by 0 bases, with 8 bases between. CDR1 ENHRY and CDR2 SYGVKD come from the germline V gene. CDR3 region: CAIRSPVNTEAFF. CDR3 nucleotide sequence: TGTGCCATCAGATCCCCGGTGAACACTGAAGCTTTCTTT.

The chain carries TRBV10-3 and TRBJ1-2; no clear D. There are 12 residues in the CDR3. Trimming took 4 bases from V and 4 from J, leaving 7 bases between them. Germline CDR1 and CDR2: ENHRY and SYGVKD. The CDR3 bases are TGTGCCATCAGTGGGGCCTCCTATGGCTACACCTTC. As protein: CAISGASYGYTF.

This chain joins TRBV19 and TRBJ1-1; D is uncertain. Germline CDR1 LNHDA, CDR2 SQIVND (reference sequence). The CDR3 loop spans 16 amino acids. V dropped 7 bases and J dropped 5 bases, with 23 bases sitting between them. The CDR3 coding sequence is TGTGCCAGTATGATGACGGGGATAGTTGTGGGGACTGAAGCTTTCTTT. Its translation: CASMMTGIVVGTEAFF.

The chain employs TRBV29-1 and TRBJ2-7; D remains unclear. Trimming cost V 0 bases and J 2 bases, with 8 bases left between them. This CDR3 region has 13 residues. Per germline, CDR1 SQVTM and CDR2 ANQGSEA. For the CDR3, the DNA is TGCAGCGTTGAAGATCACCGAGCCTACGAGCAGTACTTC. Translation gives CSVEDHRAYEQYF.